The sequence of this T cell receptor (beta chain) was determined in a study of cytomegalovirus exposure and HLA in healthy donors. About the study: One earlier analysis, a look at 150 million to 200 million T cells, found some 100 million unique TCR beta sequences.

Each of the donors was a healthy bone marrow donor. General study results and limits: CMV serostatus was the sole immune exposure information available. Researchers counted around 160 TCR beta chains as cytomegalovirus-associated.

This clone occurred a few times. The antigen is undetermined. Primers: 60 Vbeta forward and 13 Jbeta reverse. Only in-frame clones appear in the TCRdb table, and some are missing; sequencing was by immunoSEQ multiplex PCR. The table lists some 170,000 clones, around nine tenths of them singletons, with 0.85% to 1% in the top ten. Looked up from germline, CDR1 is MNHEY and CDR2 is SVGAGI. The V end lost 2 bases, the J end lost 8 bases, and 16 bases lay between the germline ends. The CDR3 has 15 residues. The chain joins TRBV6-5 to TRBJ2-4; D might be TRBD2 (7 bases). The source material was PBMCs. The origin of this receptor is a woman in her twenties or thirties in good health and CMV-seronegative. CDR3 amino acids: CASSYQRQGGDIQYF. CDR3 DNA: TGTGCCAGCAGTTACCAACGGCAAGGGGGGGACATTCAGTACTTC.